The 25 T cell receptor beta chains presented below share a single source sample, sequenced in a study of blood T cell repertoires in COVID-19 (dated by TCRdb to the early 2020s). The method behind the library was the immunoSEQ multiplex PCR assay. Not all clones reach the TCRdb copy of this immuneACCESS table, which keeps in-frame sequences only. Checked studies attribute under half of the gap to unresolved V genes and leave the rest unexplained. Across this sample there are some 130,000 clones, with around 73% seen only once. The top ten clonotypes cover 10% to 11% of the sample. The sample consisted of peripheral blood. The receptors originated from a man aged 55 to 70 who had recovered from COVID-19.

This clone has a single count. The chain has TRBV28 and TRBJ1-4; D is possibly TRBD1 (5 bases). The V gene lost 8 bases and the J gene lost 13 bases, with 17 bases spanning the gap. Looked up from germline, CDR1 is MDHEN and CDR2 is SYDVKM. The CDR3 extends over 12 amino acids. The DNA for the CDR3 is TGTGCCAGCCGCCCCCCAGGGAAGGGACTGTTTTTT. Amino acid sequence: CASRPPGKGLFF.

This clone was observed once. The chain employs TRBV2 and TRBJ2-7; 8 bases match TRBD1. Germline V gives CDR1 SNHLY, CDR2 FYNNEI. With 3 bases clipped from V and 8 bases from J, the junction kept 6 bases outside the gene matches. The CDR3 sequence is 13 residues long. CDR3 residues: CASSDPDRAQQYF. The CDR3 DNA reads TGTGCCAGCAGTGACCCGGACAGGGCTCAGCAGTACTTC.

The gene calls are TRBV6-5 and TRBJ2-7; D unclear. V was cut by 0 bases and J by 0 bases, with 9 bases left in between. The CDR3 totals 15 residues. Germline CDR1 and CDR2: MNHEY and SVGAGI. The CDR3 loop is CASSYSMRSSYEQYF. The CDR3 DNA reads TGTGCCAGCAGTTACTCGATGCGGAGCTCCTACGAGCAGTACTTC.

Only a few counts were recorded for this clone. The chain links TRBV7-9 to TRBJ2-1; tentatively, D is TRBD1 (5 bases). Germline loops: CDR1 SEHNR, CDR2 FQNEAQ (reference sequence). This CDR3 has 14 residues. Trimming removed 5 bases from V and 6 bases from J, with 14 bases in between. This CDR3 is CASSPRTRANEQFF. The CDR3 DNA follows: TGTGCCAGCAGCCCCCGAACCAGGGCCAATGAGCAGTTCTTC.

The chain links TRBV7-2 to TRBJ2-7, with D perhaps matching TRBD2 (6 bases). The germline V and J ends were trimmed by 2 bases and 5 bases, with 10 bases remaining between them. CDR3 length: 13 amino acids. Germline assignment: CDR1 SGHTA and CDR2 FQGNSA. CDR3 DNA sequence: TGTGCCAGCAGCTTATCCCGCGGGGACGAGCAGTACTTC. Protein: CASSLSRGDEQYF. The full variable domain, rest sourced from reference TRBV7-2 and TRBJ2-7, is GAGVSQSPSNKVTEKGKDVELRCDPISGHTALYWYRQSLGQGLEFLIYFQGNSAPDKSGLPSDRFSAERTGGSVSTLTIQRTQQEDSAVYLCASSLSRGDEQYFGPGTRLTVT.

This clone was seen a handful of times. This chain connects TRBV6-5 to TRBJ1-1; tentatively, D is TRBD1 (6 bases). The CDR3 totals 15 residues. Trimming removed 4 bases at V and 0 bases at J, with 12 bases between. CDR1 MNHEY and CDR2 SVGAGI come from the germline V gene. The CDR3 loop is CASSLRTEMNTEAFF. CDR3 in DNA: TGTGCCAGCAGTTTAAGGACAGAAATGAACACTGAAGCTTTCTTT.

This chain uses TRBV14 with TRBJ2-3; TRBD2 aligns across 12 bases. Looked up from germline, CDR1 is SGHDN and CDR2 is FVKESK. V lost 3 bases to trimming and J lost 2 bases; unmatched junction nucleotides: 9. This CDR3 has 18 amino acids. The chain's CDR3 is CASSQARTSGVFTDTQYF. The CDR3 DNA sequence: TGTGCCAGCAGCCAGGCCCGGACTAGCGGGGTTTTCACAGATACGCAGTATTTT.

In this sample, this clone turned up once. The V call is TRBV2, the J call TRBJ1-2; D is uncertain. Germline V gene data show CDR1 as SNHLY and CDR2 as FYNNEI. The CDR3 extends over 12 amino acids. Trimming took 0 bases from V and 11 from J, leaving 10 bases between them. The CDR3 DNA sequence: TGTGCCAGCAGTGAAGCGGCGCGGACTTACACCTTC. It is translated as CASSEAARTYTF.

This clone was picked up a small number of times. This sample also contains other DNA sequences that code for the same CDR3. The chain's CDR3 is CASSQGQGREKLFF. Written as DNA, the CDR3 is TGCGCCAGCAGCCAGGGACAGGGTCGTGAAAAACTGTTTTTT. This rearrangement joins TRBV4-3 to TRBJ1-4, with TRBD1 identical over 9 bases. This CDR3 comprises 14 residues. CDR1 and CDR2 (germline): LGHNA, YSLEER. Germline trimming cut 3 bases from V and 7 bases from J; bases unmatched to any gene: 3.

The rearrangement uses TRBV3-1 (or the pseudogene TRBV3-2) and TRBJ1-6; no firm D call. V was clipped by 1 base and J by 9 bases, with 7 bases between them. The germline CDR1 and CDR2 sequences are LGHDT and YNNKEL (reference sequence). CDR3 length equals 13 residues. CDR3 nucleotide sequence: TGTGCCAGCAGCCAAGTCGGGAGTTCACCCCTCCACTTT. This codes for CASSQVGSSPLHF.

The J gene is TRBJ2-7, the V gene TRBV5-1; a weak D match, TRBD2 (6 bases). V was clipped by 6 bases and J by 0 bases, with 28 bases between them. This CDR3 spans 19 amino acids. The germline CDR1 and CDR2 sequences are SGHRS and YFSETQ. The CDR3 reads CASTSPMGGRAGSSYEQYF. CDR3 sequence (DNA): TGCGCCAGCACCTCTCCTATGGGAGGAAGGGCCGGGAGCTCCTACGAGCAGTACTTC.

The V and J genes are TRBV10-2 and TRBJ2-7; 10 bases are a match to TRBD2. This CDR3 is built from 15 residues. The J segment lost 4 bases and the V segment lost 7 bases, leaving 10 bases of the junction unmatched. Germline V gene data show CDR1 as WSHSY and CDR2 as SAAADI. For the CDR3, the DNA is TGCGCCAGCACCTTGCCGGGGACTAGCGTTTACGAGCAGTACTTC. Amino acids: CASTLPGTSVYEQYF.

V usage is TRBV7-2 and J usage is TRBJ2-2; 8 bases map to TRBD2. The CDR3 has 17 residues. Germline values: CDR1 SGHTA, CDR2 FQGNSA. The V segment lost 4 bases and the J segment 4 bases; nucleotides outside the gene matches: 11. CDR3 loop: CASSSPASGGSTGELFF. Written as DNA, the CDR3 is TGTGCCAGCAGCTCCCCCGCCAGCGGGGGTAGCACCGGGGAGCTGTTTTTT.

The J gene is TRBJ2-3, the V gene TRBV4-1; 9 positions agree with TRBD2. Per germline, CDR1 MGHRA and CDR2 YSYEKL. The CDR3 consists of 18 residues. Germline trimming cut 0 bases from V and 0 bases from J; bases unmatched to any gene: 7. The CDR3 DNA is TGCGCCAGCAGCCAAGATCCCGCCGGGACTAGCAGCACAGATACGCAGTATTTT. Translating gives CASSQDPAGTSSTDTQYF.

The rearrangement uses TRBV5-6 and TRBJ2-3, with D possibly being TRBD2 (5 bases). The V and J ends lost 0 bases and 3 bases respectively, with 17 bases between them. This CDR3 is 17 amino acids long. The V gene's germline CDR1 is SGHDT and CDR2 YYEEEE. The CDR3 reads CASSLETTIFTTDTQYF. The CDR3 DNA reads TGTGCCAGCAGCTTGGAGACTACTATTTTTACGACAGATACGCAGTATTTT. Full variable domain (missing parts from reference TRBV5-6 and TRBJ2-3): DAGVTQSPTHLIKTRGQQVTLRCSPKSGHDTVSWYQQALGQGPQFIFQYYEEEERQRGNFPDRFSGHQFPNYSSELNVNALLLGDSALYLCASSLETTIFTTDTQYFGPGTRLTVL.

The chain has TRBV9 and TRBJ2-5; D call uncertain. Trimming removed 4 bases from V and 2 bases from J, with 15 bases in between. This CDR3 is built from 15 residues. Germline-derived CDR1 and CDR2 are SGDLS and YYNGEE. The CDR3 sequence: CASSPGSLSQETQYF. DNA for the CDR3: TGTGCCAGCAGCCCCGGGTCCCTCTCTCAAGAGACCCAGTACTTC. The whole variable domain, filled in from reference TRBV9 and TRBJ2-5, reads DSGVTQTPKHLITATGQRVTLRCSPRSGDLSVYWYQQSLDQGLQFLIQYYNGEERAKGNILERFSAQQFPDLHSELNLSSLELGDSALYFCASSPGSLSQETQYFGPGTRLLVL.

The rearrangement uses TRBV7-9 and TRBJ1-5; D may be TRBD1 (5 bases). The CDR3 is 13 residues long. The V gene lost 7 bases and the J gene lost 1 base, with 8 bases spanning the gap. Germline CDR1 and CDR2: SEHNR and FQNEAQ (reference sequence). Here the CDR3 reads CASTQGSNQPQHF. The CDR3 nucleotides read TGTGCCAGCACCCAGGGAAGCAATCAGCCCCAGCATTTT.

The rearrangement links TRBV9 to TRBJ2-1; 11 nucleotides line up with TRBD2. The V and J ends lost 3 bases and 0 bases, in that order; junction bases with no gene match: 2. The CDR3 contains 16 residues. Germline lookup yields CDR1 SGDLS and CDR2 YYNGEE. The CDR3 DNA sequence: TGTGCCAGCAGCGGGACTAGCGGGTACTCCTACAATGAGCAGTTCTTC. This translates into CASSGTSGYSYNEQFF.

The chain has TRBV6-5 and TRBJ1-1, with a possible D match to TRBD1 (5 bases). V lost 8 bases and J lost 5, with 12 bases in between. This CDR3 has 12 amino acids. The germline V gene has CDR1 MNHEY and CDR2 SVGAGI. The CDR3 protein is CASRSGGTEAFF. CDR3 nucleotides: TGTGCCAGCCGAAGTGGGGGGACTGAAGCTTTCTTT.

V is TRBV7-2 and J is TRBJ2-3; no clear D gene. Germline V gives CDR1 SGHTA, CDR2 FQGNSA. Trimming removed 0 bases at V and 2 bases at J, with 12 bases between. There are 16 residues in the CDR3. In DNA, the CDR3 is TGTGCCAGCAGCTTAGCATCGAGAGCCAACACAGATACGCAGTATTTT. Its protein product is CASSLASRANTDTQYF.

The rearrangement links TRBV28 to TRBJ2-7; D is unclear. The V and J ends lost 1 base and 2 bases respectively, with 9 bases between them. From germline, CDR1 is MDHEN and CDR2 SYDVKM. The CDR3 spans 14 residues. Written as DNA, the CDR3 is TGTGCCAGCAGTTTATCAGGCGTCGCCTACGAGCAGTACTTC. Translating gives CASSLSGVAYEQYF.

CDR3 in DNA: TGTGCCAGCAACCCGGGGCTAGCGGGGGGGACTAGCACAGATACGCAGTATTTT. It is translated as CASNPGLAGGTSTDTQYF. This chain uses TRBV4-2 with TRBJ2-3, with TRBD2 matching 12 bases. The germline V gene has CDR1 LGHNA and CDR2 YNFKEQ. This CDR3 comprises 18 residues. Trimming removed 7 bases from V and 0 bases from J; junction bases left unmatched: 11.

This sequence joins TRBV9 and TRBJ2-3; 14 bases line up with TRBD2. Germline V lookup: CDR1 SGDLS, CDR2 YYNGEE. Trimming took 0 bases from V and 4 from J; bases not matched to a gene: 10. The CDR3 runs 19 residues. The CDR3 nucleotides read TGTGCCAGCAGCGTAGGCCCCTCCGGGACTAGCGGGAGATCAGATACGCAGTATTTT. This gives the protein CASSVGPSGTSGRSDTQYF.

This clone appeared a few times. V usage is TRBV4-3 and J usage is TRBJ2-5, with D possibly being TRBD1 (5 bases). In germline, CDR1 is LGHNA, CDR2 YSLEER. V gave up 1 base and J gave up 3 bases, with 9 bases separating them. The CDR3 spans 14 residues. The CDR3, as DNA: TGCGCCAGCAGCCAAGCTGCAGGGAAAGAGACCCAGTACTTC. Translation gives CASSQAAGKETQYF.

This chain joins TRBV7-2 and TRBJ1-3; perhaps TRBD1 as D (5 bases). Germline CDR1 and CDR2: SGHTA and FQGNSA. V was trimmed by 4 bases and J by 3 bases, leaving 7 bases between them. The CDR3 extends over 13 amino acids. CDR3 in DNA: TGTGCCAGCAGCTCAGGGTTTGGAAACACCATATATTTT. Protein sequence: CASSSGFGNTIYF.